This TCR beta chain was recorded in a study of blood T cell repertoires in COVID-19. At the level of the study: The study drew acute and convalescent COVID-19 samples from the United States, Italy and Spain.

Sequencing used immunoSEQ multiplex PCR; TCRdb keeps in-frame clones, though not all of them. The top ten hold 1.2% of the sample, which has fewer than 450,000 clones, more than 70% seen once. This CDR3 has 16 amino acids. The germline CDR1 and CDR2 sequences are SGHTA and FQGNSA. Trimming removed 0 bases from V and 0 bases from J; junction bases left unmatched: 4. The source material was PBMCs or T cells enriched from blood (not recorded which). The source of this sequence is a woman between 18 and 29 years old who had recovered from COVID-19. V gene TRBV7-2 combines with J gene TRBJ1-2; 7 nucleotides agree with TRBD1. DNA for the CDR3: TGTGCCAGCAGCTTAGCGTCCGACAGGGCTAACTATGGCTACACCTTC. Translating gives CASSLASDRANYGYTF. The complete variable domain, with remaining parts taken from reference TRBV7-2 and TRBJ1-2, reads GAGVSQSPSNKVTEKGKDVELRCDPISGHTALYWYRQSLGQGLEFLIYFQGNSAPDKSGLPSDRFSAERTGGSVSTLTIQRTQQEDSAVYLCASSLASDRANYGYTFGSGTRLTVV.